This T cell receptor beta chain was identified in a study of OX40 agonist ivuxolimab in advanced cancers. For the study at large: Ivuxolimab was administered intravenously to patients at 0.01 to 10 mg/kg every 2 weeks.

Some clones are missing from TCRdb's copy, which holds only in-frame ones; the method was immunoSEQ multiplex PCR. The sample contains approximately 30,000 clones, roughly nine tenths of which appear only once. In germline, CDR1 is SGDLS, CDR2 YYNGEE. The V and J ends lost 2 bases and 3 bases respectively, with 13 bases between them. This CDR3 region has 15 residues. The input for sequencing was CD4+ or CD8+ T cells sorted from blood, taken in a trial of the OX40 agonist ivuxolimab. V is TRBV9 and J is TRBJ2-3; perhaps TRBD2 as D (6 bases). The sequence was obtained from an adult with an advanced solid tumor such as melanoma, head and neck, liver or kidney cancer. CDR3: CASSVGPRGTDTQYF. The DNA of the CDR3 is TGTGCCAGCAGCGTGGGTCCACGGGGGACAGATACGCAGTATTTT.